These 3 T cell receptor beta chains share one sample of origin, sequenced in a study of CD8+ T cells in alopecia areata. Extracted RNA was reverse transcribed, and the resulting cDNA served as sequencing template. Method: immunoSEQ multiplex PCR; TCRdb's copy keeps in-frame clones and lacks some. This table has 210,000 or so clones, 66% appearing once. Treatment indicated: oral pan-JAK inhibitor, 5-10 mg twice daily. The sample in question was CD4+ T cells sorted from blood, obtained between weeks 43 and 45, from a patient treated with tofacitinib. The origin of the receptors is a human donor with alopecia areata.

The chain recombines TRBV30 with TRBJ2-1; D is possibly TRBD2 (7 bases). Deletions cut 5 bases from V and 0 bases from J, with 11 bases between. The CDR3 is 14 amino acids. Germline CDR1 and CDR2: GTSNPN and SVGIG (reference sequence). This CDR3 reads CAWGGGTSYNEQFF. CDR3 nucleotides: TGTGCCTGGGGCGGGGGCACCTCCTACAATGAGCAGTTCTTC.

This clone was counted a single time. The chain employs TRBV2 and TRBJ2-5; TRBD2 aligns across 9 bases. V lost 6 bases and J lost 5; bases outside the gene matches: 10. CDR1 is SNHLY and CDR2 is FYNNEI in the germline V gene. The CDR3 length is 15 residues. The CDR3 region has the DNA TGTGCCAGCAGCCCGGGACTAGCAGGCGGGGAGACCCAGTACTTC. This gives the protein CASSPGLAGGETQYF. Full variable domain (outside the CDR3, taken from reference TRBV2 and TRBJ2-5): EPEVTQTPSHQVTQMGQEVILRCVPISNHLYFYWYRQILGQKVEFLVSFYNNEISEKSEIFDDQFSVERPDGSNFTLKIRSTKLEDSAMYFCASSPGLAGGETQYFGPGTRLLVL.

The rearrangement joins TRBV27 to TRBJ2-1, with a possible D match to TRBD2 (6 bases). Germline V gene sequence: CDR1 MNHEY, CDR2 SMNVEV (reference sequence). The CDR3 sequence is 15 residues long. The V end lost 6 bases, the J end lost 8 bases, and 20 bases lay between the germline ends. CDR3 coding DNA: TGTGCCAGCAGCAAAAGGCAGGGAGGTTTGCATGAGCAGTTCTTC. Protein: CASSKRQGGLHEQFF.